This T cell receptor beta chain was found in a study of PD-L1 blockade in urothelial cancer. Across the study: Males with urothelial cancer arising in the bladder constituted about 90% of the roughly 29 patients. Blood was subjected to analysis at 3 weeks (second dose) and 6 weeks following treatment start.

V was pared by 0 bases and J by 4 bases, with 6 bases between. CDR3 length equals 13 residues. The germline V gene has CDR1 SGDLS and CDR2 YYNGEE. Worth noting for this clone: The antigen is not known.

Regarding the study as a whole: Patients with durable benefit had greater blood expansion of tumor-associated TCR clones 3 weeks into treatment.

Each PCR received spiked synthetic TCR analog templates. Profiling relied on immunoSEQ multiplex PCR, and the TCRdb table lists in-frame clones only, not all of them. The data show tens of thousands of clones, roughly 80% seen once. The sequencing here drew on PBMCs, taken around atezolizumab (anti-PD-L1) treatment. This TCR came from a man between 65 and 85 years old with urothelial cancer. The rearrangement uses TRBV9 and TRBJ2-3; possible D gene TRBD2, 5 bases. This CDR3 is CASSVGGPDTQYF. CDR3 in DNA: TGTGCCAGCAGCGTAGGAGGGCCAGATACGCAGTATTTT. The variable domain in full, completed from reference TRBV9 and TRBJ2-3, reads DSGVTQTPKHLITATGQRVTLRCSPRSGDLSVYWYQQSLDQGLQFLIQYYNGEERAKGNILERFSAQQFPDLHSELNLSSLELGDSALYFCASSVGGPDTQYFGPGTRLTVL.